This TCR beta chain was identified during a study of PD-L1 blockade in urothelial cancer. Across the study: Patients commenced atezolizumab in 2014, and it was given at 1,200 mg intravenously every 3 weeks. Tumors yielded a median of 1,402 T cells. Overall study findings and caveats: Durable-benefit patients expanded tumor-associated blood clones more at 3 weeks.

About this clone itself: What it recognizes is unknown.

Germline V lookup: CDR1 SGHDN, CDR2 FVKESK. Trimming removed 0 bases from V and 9 bases from J, with 23 bases in between. The CDR3 covers 18 residues. Clones were sequenced by immunoSEQ multiplex PCR, and TCRdb holds only the in-frame ones, with some missing. The sample lists fewer than 45,000 clones; more than 35% were seen once. The origin of this receptor is a man aged 55 to 70 with urothelial cancer. The rearrangement joins TRBV14 to TRBJ2-2; D perhaps matches TRBD2 (6 bases). Sequencing was performed on tumor tissue, taken before atezolizumab (anti-PD-L1) treatment. CDR3 in amino acids: CASSQEGALARGIRELFF. In DNA, the CDR3 is TGTGCCAGCAGCCAAGAAGGGGCGCTAGCCCGGGGGATACGGGAGCTGTTTTTT.